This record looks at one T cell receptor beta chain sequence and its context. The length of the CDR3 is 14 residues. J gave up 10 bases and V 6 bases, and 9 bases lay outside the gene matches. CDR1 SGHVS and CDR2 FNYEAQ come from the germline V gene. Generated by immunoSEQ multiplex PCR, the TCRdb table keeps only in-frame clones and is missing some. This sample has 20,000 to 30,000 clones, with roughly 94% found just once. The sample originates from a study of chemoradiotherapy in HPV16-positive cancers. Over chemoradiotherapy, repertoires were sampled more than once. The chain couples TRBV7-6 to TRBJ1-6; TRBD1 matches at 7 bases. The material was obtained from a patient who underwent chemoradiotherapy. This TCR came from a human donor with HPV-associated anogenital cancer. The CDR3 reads CASRQDRAYSPLHF. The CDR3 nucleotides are TGTGCCAGCAGGCAAGACAGGGCCTACTCACCCCTCCACTTT.